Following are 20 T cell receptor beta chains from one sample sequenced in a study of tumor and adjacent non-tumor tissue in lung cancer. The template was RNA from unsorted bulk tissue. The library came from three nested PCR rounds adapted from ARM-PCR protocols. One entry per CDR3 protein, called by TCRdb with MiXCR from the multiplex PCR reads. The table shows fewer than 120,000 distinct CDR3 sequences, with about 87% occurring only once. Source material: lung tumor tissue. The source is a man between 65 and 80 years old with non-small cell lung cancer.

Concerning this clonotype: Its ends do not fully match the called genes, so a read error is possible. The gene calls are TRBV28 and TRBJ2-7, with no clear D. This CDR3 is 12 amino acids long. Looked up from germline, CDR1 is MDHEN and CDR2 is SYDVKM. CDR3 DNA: TGTGCCAGTATGAAGTTGGCCTACGAGCAGTATTTC. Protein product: CASMKLAYEQYF.

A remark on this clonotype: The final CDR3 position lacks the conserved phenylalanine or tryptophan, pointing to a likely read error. This CDR3 is CVSSPPNVGGTEAFL. The CDR3 nucleotides read TGTGTCAGCAGCCCCCCCAATGTTGGGGGCACTGAAGCTTTCTTG. The V gene is TRBV11-2, the J gene TRBJ1-1; a weak D match, TRBD1 (5 bases). The CDR3 is 15 residues long. Germline loops: CDR1 SGHAT, CDR2 FQNNGV.

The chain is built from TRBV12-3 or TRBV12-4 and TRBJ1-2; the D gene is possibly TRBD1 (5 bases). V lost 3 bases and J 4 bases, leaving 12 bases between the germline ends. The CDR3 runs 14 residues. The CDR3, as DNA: TGTGCCAGCAGTTTCGCCCGGGACCCCTATGGCTACACCTTC. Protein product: CASSFARDPYGYTF.

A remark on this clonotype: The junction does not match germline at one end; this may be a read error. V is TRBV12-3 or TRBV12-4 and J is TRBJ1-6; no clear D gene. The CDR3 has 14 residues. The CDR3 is CTSSLYGINSPLHF. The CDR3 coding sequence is TGCACCAGCAGTTTATATGGAATCAATTCACCCCTCCACTTT.

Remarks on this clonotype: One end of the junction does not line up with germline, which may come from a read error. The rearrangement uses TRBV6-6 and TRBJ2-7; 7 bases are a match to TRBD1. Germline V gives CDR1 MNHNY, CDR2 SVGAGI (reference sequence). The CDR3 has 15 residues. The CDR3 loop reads CAFKRTGTASYEHYF. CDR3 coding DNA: TGTGCCTTCAAAAGAACCGGGACAGCATCCTACGAGCACTACTTC.

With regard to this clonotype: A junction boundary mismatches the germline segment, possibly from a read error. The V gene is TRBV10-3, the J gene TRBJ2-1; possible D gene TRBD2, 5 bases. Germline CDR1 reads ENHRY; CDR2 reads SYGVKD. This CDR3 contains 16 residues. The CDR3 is CAISESAGATCNEQFF. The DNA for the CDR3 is TGTGCCATCAGTGAGTCGGCGGGTGCAACCTGCAATGAGCAGTTTTTC.

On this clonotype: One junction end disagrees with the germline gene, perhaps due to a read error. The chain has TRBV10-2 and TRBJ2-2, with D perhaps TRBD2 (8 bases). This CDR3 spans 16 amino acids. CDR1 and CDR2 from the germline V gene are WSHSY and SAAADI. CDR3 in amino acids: CASGPDGGGNTGELFF. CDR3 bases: TGCGCCAGCGGACCAGACGGGGGGGGTAACACAGGGGAGTTGTTTTTT.

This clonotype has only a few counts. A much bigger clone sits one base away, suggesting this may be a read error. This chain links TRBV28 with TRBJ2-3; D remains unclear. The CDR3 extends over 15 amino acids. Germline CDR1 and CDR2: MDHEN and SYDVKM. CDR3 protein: CASSFPLLGTVTQYF. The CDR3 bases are TGTGCCAGCAGTTTCCCCCTACTCGGTACAGTTACGCAGTATTTT.

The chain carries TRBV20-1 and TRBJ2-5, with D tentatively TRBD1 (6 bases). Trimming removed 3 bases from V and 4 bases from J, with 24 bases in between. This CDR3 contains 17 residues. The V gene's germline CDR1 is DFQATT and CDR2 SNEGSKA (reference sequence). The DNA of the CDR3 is TGCAGTGCTAGGGATCCCGAGCAGGGGAGCCGGGTAGAGACCCAGTACTTC. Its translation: CSARDPEQGSRVETQYF.

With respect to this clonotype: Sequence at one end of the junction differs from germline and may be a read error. Here the CDR3 reads CTSINIGSQGLVDDQFF. The CDR3 nucleotides are TGTACCAGCATCAATATCGGGTCGCAGGGATTGGTCGATGATCAATTCTTC. The chain links TRBV6-1 to TRBJ2-1; D is perhaps TRBD1 (5 bases). Germline assignment: CDR1 MNHNS and CDR2 SASEGT. The CDR3 runs 17 residues.

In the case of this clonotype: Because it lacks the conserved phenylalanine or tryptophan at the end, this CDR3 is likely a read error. As DNA, the CDR3 is TGTGCCAGCAAGACAGGGAACAGTGAAGCTTTCTTG. Protein product: CASKTGNSEAFL. This chain joins TRBV6-5 and TRBJ1-1; 7 bases are a match to TRBD1. Germline V lookup: CDR1 MNHEY, CDR2 SVGAGI. The CDR3 is 12 amino acids.

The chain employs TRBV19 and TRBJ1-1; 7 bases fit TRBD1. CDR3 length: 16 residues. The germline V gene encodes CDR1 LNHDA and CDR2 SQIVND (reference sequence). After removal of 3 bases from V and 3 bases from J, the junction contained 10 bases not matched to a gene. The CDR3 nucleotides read TGTGCCAGTAGTATGGTCAGGGGGGTGCGCCACACTGAAGCTTTCTTT. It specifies CASSMVRGVRHTEAFF.

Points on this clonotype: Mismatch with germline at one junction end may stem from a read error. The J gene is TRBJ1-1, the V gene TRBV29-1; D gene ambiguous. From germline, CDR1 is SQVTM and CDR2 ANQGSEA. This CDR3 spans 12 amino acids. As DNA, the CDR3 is TGCAGCGCCAGACCGGGAAACACTGGAGCTTTCTTT. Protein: CSARPGNTGAFF.

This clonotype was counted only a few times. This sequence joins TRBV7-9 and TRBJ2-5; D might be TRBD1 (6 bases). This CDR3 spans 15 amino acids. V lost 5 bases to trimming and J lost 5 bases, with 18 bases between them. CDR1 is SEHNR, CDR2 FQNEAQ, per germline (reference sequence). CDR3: CASSARASGAETQYF. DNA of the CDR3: TGTGCCAGCAGCGCACGGGCGTCAGGGGCTGAGACCCAGTACTTC.

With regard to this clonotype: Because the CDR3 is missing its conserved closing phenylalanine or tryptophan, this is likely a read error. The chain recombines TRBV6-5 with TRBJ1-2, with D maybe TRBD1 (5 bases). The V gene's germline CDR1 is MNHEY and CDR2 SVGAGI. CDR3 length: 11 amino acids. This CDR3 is CASRDNCGYTI. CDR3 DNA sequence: TGTGCCAGCAGGGACAACTGTGGCTACACCATC.

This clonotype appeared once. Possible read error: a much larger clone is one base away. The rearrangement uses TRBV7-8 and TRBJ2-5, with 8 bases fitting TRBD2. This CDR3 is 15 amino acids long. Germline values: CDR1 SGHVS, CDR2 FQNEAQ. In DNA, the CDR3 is TGTGCCAGGAGCTTCTTCGGGACTAGACAAGAGACCCAGTACTTC. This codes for CARSFFGTRQETQYF.

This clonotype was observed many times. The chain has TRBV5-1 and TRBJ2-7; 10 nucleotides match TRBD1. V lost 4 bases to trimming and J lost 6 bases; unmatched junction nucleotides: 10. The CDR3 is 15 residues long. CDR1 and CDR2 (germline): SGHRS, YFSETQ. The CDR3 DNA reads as TGCGCCAGCAGCCGGGGGGGGACAGGGGTCCTCGAGCAGTACTTC. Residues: CASSRGGTGVLEQYF.

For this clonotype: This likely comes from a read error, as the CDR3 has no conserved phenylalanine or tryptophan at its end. The CDR3 sequence is CVTSDGQVKPHQGQPQHI. CDR3 nucleotides: TGTGTCACCAGTGACGGACAGGTAAAGCCCCACCAAGGGCAGCCCCAGCATATT. This chain connects TRBV24-1 to TRBJ1-5; 7 bases line up with TRBD1. Germline V gives CDR1 KGHDR, CDR2 SFDVKD. This CDR3 spans 18 amino acids.

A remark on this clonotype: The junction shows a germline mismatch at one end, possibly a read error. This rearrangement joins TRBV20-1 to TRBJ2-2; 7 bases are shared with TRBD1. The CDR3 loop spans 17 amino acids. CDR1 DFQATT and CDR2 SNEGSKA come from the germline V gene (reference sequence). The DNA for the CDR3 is TGTAGTGCCGAGAAGTGGACAGGCGTCGCGAACACCGGGGAGCCGTTTTTT. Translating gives CSAEKWTGVANTGEPFF.

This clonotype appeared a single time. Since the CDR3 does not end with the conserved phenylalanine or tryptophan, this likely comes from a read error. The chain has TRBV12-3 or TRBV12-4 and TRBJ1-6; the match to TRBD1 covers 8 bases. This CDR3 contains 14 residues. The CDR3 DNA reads TGTGCCAGCAGCCGGGGACAGGATAATTCACCTCTCCACTAT. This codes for CASSRGQDNSPLHY.